The TCR beta chain under discussion was sequenced for a study of blood T cells in healthy people across ages. Study conclusions and caveats: Compared with aged donors, long-lived donors showed fewer expanded clones, suggesting selection.

About this clonotype itself: The antigen remains undetermined.

Through a sample-barcoded 5' primer and a J-beta primer mix, a second PCR was run for roughly 7 to 12 cycles. In TCRdb, the 5' RACE reads were re-called with MiXCR into one record per CDR3 protein. This table holds about 640,000 distinct CDR3 sequences, 40% to 50% found once. Per the germline V gene, CDR1 is SGHAT and CDR2 is FQDESV (reference sequence). Trimming pared 5 bases from V and 9 bases from J, leaving 17 bases between. The CDR3 is 14 residues long. The rearrangement links TRBV11-1 to TRBJ2-4; TRBD1 or TRBD2 may be the D gene (6 bases each). Material: blood. This TCR came from an elderly man in good health. CDR3 residues: CASSTGNLGGIQYF. The CDR3 nucleotides read TGTGCCAGCAGCACAGGGAATTTGGGGGGCATTCAGTACTTC. The full variable domain, completed using reference TRBV11-1 and TRBJ2-4, is EAEVAQSPRYKITEKSQAVAFWCDPISGHATLYWYRQILGQGPELLVQFQDESVVDDSQLPKDRFSAERLKGVDSTLKIQPAELGDSAMYLCASSTGNLGGIQYFGAGTRLSVL.